What follows are 3 T cell receptor beta chains derived from one specimen sequenced in a study of response to subunit inactivated influenza vaccine. TCRdb passed the RT-PCR reads through MiXCR, listing each CDR3 protein once. The sample contains around 490,000 distinct CDR3 sequences, around 8% of which appear only once. The source was PBMCs from blood, collected around 25 months after vaccination. The receptors stem from a man between 50 and 75 years old who received an inactivated influenza vaccine.

V gene TRBV18 combines with J gene TRBJ2-5; the D is unclear. Trimming removed 4 bases at V and 5 bases at J, with 8 bases between. CDR1 and CDR2 (germline): KGHSH, LQKENI. The CDR3 is made up of 12 amino acids. CDR3 coding DNA: TGTGCCAGCTCACAAGAGGTGGAGACCCAGTACTTC. Encoded protein: CASSQEVETQYF. Full variable domain (outside the CDR3, taken from reference TRBV18 and TRBJ2-5): NAGVMQNPRHLVRRRGQEARLRCSPMKGHSHVYWYRQLPEEGLKFMVYLQKENIIDESGMPKERFSAEFPKEGPSILRIQQVVRGDSAAYFCASSQEVETQYFGPGTRLLVL.

The chain links TRBV20-1 to TRBJ1-5; the D is unclear. The CDR3 totals 13 residues. Between the trimmed V and J ends, which lost 6 bases and 0 bases, there was a span of 9 bases. Germline CDR1 and CDR2: DFQATT and SNEGSKA (reference sequence). The CDR3 DNA reads as TGCAGTGCCTCGGGGTATAGCAATCAGCCCCAGCATTTT. Translated: CSASGYSNQPQHF.

This clonotype was seen only a few times. J is TRBJ1-1 and V is TRBV5-1; tentative D call: TRBD1 (5 bases). The V and J ends lost 2 bases and 13 bases respectively, with 12 bases between them. The CDR3 is 11 amino acids. Germline V gene data show CDR1 as SGHRS and CDR2 as YFSETQ. The DNA for the CDR3 is TGCGCCAGCAGCTTAGGGGCCCGGGTTTTCTTT. It encodes CASSLGARVFF.